Here is one TCR beta chain with its context. Original analysis: Counts of nucleated cells, estimated from reference gene primer amplification, were obtained. The method was immunoSEQ multiplex PCR; TCRdb's version includes in-frame clones alone and lacks a portion of them. The V and J calls and the clone size are those of that table, but D and trimming were determined from the DNA. Of some 150,000 clones in the sample, approximately 80% were seen once. The data stem from a study of blood T cell repertoires in COVID-19. Across the study: There were acute and convalescent COVID-19 samples, and they came from the United States, Italy and Spain. In each case, the material was cDNA or gDNA derived from T cells, B-cell-depleted T cells, or PBMCs.

V dropped 6 bases and J dropped 6 bases, with 15 bases sitting between them. Germline V gene data show CDR1 as ENHRY and CDR2 as SYGVKD. This CDR3 spans 13 amino acids. This clonotype was obtained from a man in his 70s with acute or convalescent COVID-19. Sequenced input: peripheral blood. This chain links TRBV10-3 with TRBJ2-7; D call uncertain. As DNA, the CDR3 is TGTGCCATCAGCTCCGGTGTAGAAGTCGAGCAGTACTTC. Its translation is CAISSGVEVEQYF.